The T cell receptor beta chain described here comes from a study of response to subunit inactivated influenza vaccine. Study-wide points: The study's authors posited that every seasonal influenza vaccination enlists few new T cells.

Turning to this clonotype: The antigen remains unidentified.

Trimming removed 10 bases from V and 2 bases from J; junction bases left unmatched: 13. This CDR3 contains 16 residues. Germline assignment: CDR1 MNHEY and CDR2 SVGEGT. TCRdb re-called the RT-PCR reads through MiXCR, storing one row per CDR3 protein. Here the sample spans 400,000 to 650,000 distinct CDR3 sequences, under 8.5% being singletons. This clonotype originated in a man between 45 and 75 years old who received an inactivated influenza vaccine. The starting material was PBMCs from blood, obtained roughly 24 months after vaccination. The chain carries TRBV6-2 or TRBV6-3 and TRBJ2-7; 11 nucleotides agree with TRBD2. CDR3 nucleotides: TGTGCCACCTTTAGTCCGGGACTAGCGGCACCCTACGAGCAGTACTTC. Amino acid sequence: CATFSPGLAAPYEQYF.